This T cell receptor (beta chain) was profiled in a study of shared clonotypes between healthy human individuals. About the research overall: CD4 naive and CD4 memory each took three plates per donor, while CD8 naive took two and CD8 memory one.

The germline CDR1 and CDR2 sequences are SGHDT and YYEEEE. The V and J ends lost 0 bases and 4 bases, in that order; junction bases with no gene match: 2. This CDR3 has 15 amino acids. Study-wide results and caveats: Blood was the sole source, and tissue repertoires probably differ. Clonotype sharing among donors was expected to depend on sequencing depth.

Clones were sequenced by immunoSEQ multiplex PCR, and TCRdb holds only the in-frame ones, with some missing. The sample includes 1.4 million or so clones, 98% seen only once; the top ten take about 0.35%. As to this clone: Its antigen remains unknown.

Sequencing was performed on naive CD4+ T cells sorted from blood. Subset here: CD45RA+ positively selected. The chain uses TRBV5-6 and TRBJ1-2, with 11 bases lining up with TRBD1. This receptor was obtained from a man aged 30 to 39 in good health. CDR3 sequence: CASSLAGTGGYGYTF. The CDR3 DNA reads TGTGCCAGCAGCTTGGCCGGGACAGGGGGCTATGGCTACACCTTC. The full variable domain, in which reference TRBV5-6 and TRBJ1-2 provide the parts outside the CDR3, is DAGVTQSPTHLIKTRGQQVTLRCSPKSGHDTVSWYQQALGQGPQFIFQYYEEEERQRGNFPDRFSGHQFPNYSSELNVNALLLGDSALYLCASSLAGTGGYGYTFGSGTRLTVV.